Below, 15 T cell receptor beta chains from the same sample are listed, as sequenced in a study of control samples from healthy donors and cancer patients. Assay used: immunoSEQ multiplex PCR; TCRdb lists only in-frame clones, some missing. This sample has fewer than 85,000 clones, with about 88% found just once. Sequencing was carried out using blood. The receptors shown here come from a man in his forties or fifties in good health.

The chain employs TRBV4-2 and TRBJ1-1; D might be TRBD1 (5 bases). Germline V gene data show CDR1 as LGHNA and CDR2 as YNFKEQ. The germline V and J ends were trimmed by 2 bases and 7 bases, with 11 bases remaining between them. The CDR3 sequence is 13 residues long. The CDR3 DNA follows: TGTGCCAGCAGCCAACTGGGGCCTTTTGAAGCTTTCTTT. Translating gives CASSQLGPFEAFF.

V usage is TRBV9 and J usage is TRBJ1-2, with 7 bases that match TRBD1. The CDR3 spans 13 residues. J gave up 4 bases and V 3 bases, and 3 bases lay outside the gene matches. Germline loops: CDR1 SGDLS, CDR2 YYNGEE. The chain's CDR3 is CASSDRQGYGYTF. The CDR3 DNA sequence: TGTGCCAGCAGCGACCGACAGGGCTATGGCTACACCTTC.

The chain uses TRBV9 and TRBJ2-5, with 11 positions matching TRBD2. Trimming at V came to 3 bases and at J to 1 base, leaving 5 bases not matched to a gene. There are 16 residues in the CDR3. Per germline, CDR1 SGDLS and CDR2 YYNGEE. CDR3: CASSAGLAGGQETQYF. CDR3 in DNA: TGTGCCAGCAGCGCAGGACTAGCGGGTGGCCAAGAGACCCAGTACTTC. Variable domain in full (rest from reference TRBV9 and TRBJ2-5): DSGVTQTPKHLITATGQRVTLRCSPRSGDLSVYWYQQSLDQGLQFLIQYYNGEERAKGNILERFSAQQFPDLHSELNLSSLELGDSALYFCASSAGLAGGQETQYFGPGTRLLVL.

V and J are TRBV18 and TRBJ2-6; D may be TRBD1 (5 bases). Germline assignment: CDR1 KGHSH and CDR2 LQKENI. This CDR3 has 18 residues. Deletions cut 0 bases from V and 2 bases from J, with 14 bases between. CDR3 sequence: CASSPPGGSRAGANVLTF. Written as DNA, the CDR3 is TGTGCCAGCTCACCACCGGGCGGTAGCAGGGCTGGGGCCAACGTCCTGACTTTC.

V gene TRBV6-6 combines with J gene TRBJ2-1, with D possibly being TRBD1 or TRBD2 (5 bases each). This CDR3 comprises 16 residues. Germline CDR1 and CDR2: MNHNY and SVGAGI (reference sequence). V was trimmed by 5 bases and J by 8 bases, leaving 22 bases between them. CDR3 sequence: CASSPFRGHLADEQFF. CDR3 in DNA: TGTGCCAGCAGTCCCTTCCGGGGCCACTTGGCCGATGAGCAGTTCTTC.

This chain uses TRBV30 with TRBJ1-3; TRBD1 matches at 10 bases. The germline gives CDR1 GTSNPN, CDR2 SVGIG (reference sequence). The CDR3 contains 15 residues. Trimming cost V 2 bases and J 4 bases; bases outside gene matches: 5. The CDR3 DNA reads TGTGCCTGGAGTTCGACAGGGGGCAAAGGAAACACCATATATTTT. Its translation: CAWSSTGGKGNTIYF.

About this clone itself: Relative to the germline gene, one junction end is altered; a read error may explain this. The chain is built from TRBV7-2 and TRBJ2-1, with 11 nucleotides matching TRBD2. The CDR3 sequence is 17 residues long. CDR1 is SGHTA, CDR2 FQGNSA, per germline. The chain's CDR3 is CASSLAGGRSSYNEQFF. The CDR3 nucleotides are TGTGCCAGCAGCCTAGCGGGGGGCCGGAGCTCCTACAATGAGCAGTTCTTC.

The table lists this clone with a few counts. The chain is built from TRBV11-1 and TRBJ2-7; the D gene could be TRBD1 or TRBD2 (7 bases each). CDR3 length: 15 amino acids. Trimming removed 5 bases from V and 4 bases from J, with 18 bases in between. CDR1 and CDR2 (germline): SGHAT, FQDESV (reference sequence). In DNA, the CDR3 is TGTGCCAGCAGCCCAGGGGGGGCAGGGAGTTACGAGCAGTACTTC. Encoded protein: CASSPGGAGSYEQYF.

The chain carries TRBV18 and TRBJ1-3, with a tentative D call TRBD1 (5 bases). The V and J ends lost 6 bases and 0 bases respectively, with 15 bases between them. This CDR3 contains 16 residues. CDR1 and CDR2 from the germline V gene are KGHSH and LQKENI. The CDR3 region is CASSGRDPSSGNTIYF. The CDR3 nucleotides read TGTGCCAGCTCGGGCAGGGACCCTAGCTCTGGAAACACCATATATTTT.

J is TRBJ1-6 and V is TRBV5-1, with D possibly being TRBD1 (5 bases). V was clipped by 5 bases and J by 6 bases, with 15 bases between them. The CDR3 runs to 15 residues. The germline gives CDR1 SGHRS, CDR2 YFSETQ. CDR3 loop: CASRRDLGSNSPLHF. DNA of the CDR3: TGCGCCAGCAGGCGGGACCTGGGGAGTAATTCACCCCTCCACTTT.

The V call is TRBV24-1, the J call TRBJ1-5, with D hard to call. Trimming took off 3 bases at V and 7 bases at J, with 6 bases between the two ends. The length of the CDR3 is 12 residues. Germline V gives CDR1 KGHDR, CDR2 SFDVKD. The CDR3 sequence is CATSDDKQPQHF. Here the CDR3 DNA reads TGTGCCACCAGTGATGATAAGCAGCCCCAGCATTTT.

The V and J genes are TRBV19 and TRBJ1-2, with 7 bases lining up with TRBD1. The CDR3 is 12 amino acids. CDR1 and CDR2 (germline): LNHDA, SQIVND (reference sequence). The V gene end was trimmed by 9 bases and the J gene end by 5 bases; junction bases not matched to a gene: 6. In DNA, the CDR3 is TGTGCCAGCAGGGGGGGACAGTATGGCTACACCTTC. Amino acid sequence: CASRGGQYGYTF. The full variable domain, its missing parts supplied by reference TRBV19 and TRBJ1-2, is DGGITQSPKYLFRKEGQNVTLSCEQNLNHDAMYWYRQDPGQGLRLIYYSQIVNDFQKGDIAEGYSVSREKKESFPLTVTSAQKNPTAFYLCASRGGQYGYTFGSGTRLTVV.

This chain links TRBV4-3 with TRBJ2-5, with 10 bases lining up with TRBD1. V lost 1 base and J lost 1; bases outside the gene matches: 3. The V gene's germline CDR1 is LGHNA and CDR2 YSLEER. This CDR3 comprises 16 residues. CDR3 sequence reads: CASSQGTGGVQETQYF. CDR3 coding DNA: TGCGCCAGCAGCCAAGGGACAGGGGGAGTCCAAGAGACCCAGTACTTC.

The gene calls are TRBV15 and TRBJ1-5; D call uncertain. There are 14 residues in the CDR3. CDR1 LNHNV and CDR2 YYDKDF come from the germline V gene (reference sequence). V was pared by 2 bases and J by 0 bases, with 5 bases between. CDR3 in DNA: TGTGCCACCAGCAGACAGTATAGCAATCAGCCCCAGCATTTT. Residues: CATSRQYSNQPQHF. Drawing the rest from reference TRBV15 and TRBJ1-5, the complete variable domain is DAMVIQNPRYQVTQFGKPVTLSCSQTLNHNVMYWYQQKSSQAPKLLFHYYDKDFNNEADTPDNFQSRRPNTSFCFLDIRSPGLGDTAMYLCATSRQYSNQPQHFGDGTRLSIL.

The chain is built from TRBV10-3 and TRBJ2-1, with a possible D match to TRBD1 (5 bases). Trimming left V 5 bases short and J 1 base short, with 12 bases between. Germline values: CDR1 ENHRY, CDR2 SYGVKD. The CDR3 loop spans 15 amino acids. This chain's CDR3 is CAISSGLPSYNEQFF. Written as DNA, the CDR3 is TGTGCCATCAGTTCAGGGCTACCTTCCTACAATGAGCAGTTCTTC.